This T cell receptor beta chain was found in a study of a mutant IDH1 vaccine in newly diagnosed glioma. The wider study: With temozolomide cycles, or 4-6 weeks after radiotherapy alone, vaccination was started.

Regarding time point: week 47, end of study. Every vaccine dose comprised 300 ug of mutant IDH1 20-mer peptide plus topical imiquimod. Only in-frame clones appear in the TCRdb table, and some are missing; sequencing was by immunoSEQ multiplex PCR. The data show about 34,000 clones, more than 80% seen once. A remark on this clone: The target antigen is unknown.

The CDR3 runs 13 residues. Germline values: CDR1 SNHLY, CDR2 FYNNEI. Trimming pared 4 bases from V and 8 bases from J, leaving 14 bases between. V and J are TRBV2 and TRBJ1-2; possibly TRBD1 for D (5 bases). Sequenced material: PBMCs, taken from a glioma patient whose treatment included an IDH1 peptide vaccine. This clonotype was sampled from a middle-aged woman with glioma. The chain's CDR3 is CASSGGGRGGYTF. As DNA, the CDR3 is TGTGCCAGCAGTGGAGGCGGCCGGGGGGGCTACACCTTC. Drawing the rest from reference TRBV2 and TRBJ1-2, the complete variable domain is EPEVTQTPSHQVTQMGQEVILRCVPISNHLYFYWYRQILGQKVEFLVSFYNNEISEKSEIFDDQFSVERPDGSNFTLKIRSTKLEDSAMYFCASSGGGRGGYTFGSGTRLTVV.